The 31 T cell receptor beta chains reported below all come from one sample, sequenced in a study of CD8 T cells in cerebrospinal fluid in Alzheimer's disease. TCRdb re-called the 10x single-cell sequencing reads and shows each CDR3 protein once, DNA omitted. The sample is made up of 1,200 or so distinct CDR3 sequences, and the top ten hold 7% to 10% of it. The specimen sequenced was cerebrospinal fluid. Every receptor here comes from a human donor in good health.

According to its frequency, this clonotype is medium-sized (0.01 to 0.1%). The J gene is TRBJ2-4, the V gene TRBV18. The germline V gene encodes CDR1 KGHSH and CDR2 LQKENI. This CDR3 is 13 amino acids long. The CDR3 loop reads CASSPPSGRGQYF.

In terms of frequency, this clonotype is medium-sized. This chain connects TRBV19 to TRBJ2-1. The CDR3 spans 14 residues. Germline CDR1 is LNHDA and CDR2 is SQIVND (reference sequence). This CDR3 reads CASSISFRTNEQFF.

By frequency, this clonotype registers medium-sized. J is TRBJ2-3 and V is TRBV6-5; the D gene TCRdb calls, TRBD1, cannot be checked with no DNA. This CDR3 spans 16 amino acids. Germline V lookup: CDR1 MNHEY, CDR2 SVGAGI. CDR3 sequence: CASSGRDRASTDTQYF.

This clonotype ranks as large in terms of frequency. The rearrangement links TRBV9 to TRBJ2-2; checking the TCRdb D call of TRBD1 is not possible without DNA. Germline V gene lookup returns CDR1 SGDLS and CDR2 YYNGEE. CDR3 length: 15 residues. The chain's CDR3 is CASSARGTADGELFF.

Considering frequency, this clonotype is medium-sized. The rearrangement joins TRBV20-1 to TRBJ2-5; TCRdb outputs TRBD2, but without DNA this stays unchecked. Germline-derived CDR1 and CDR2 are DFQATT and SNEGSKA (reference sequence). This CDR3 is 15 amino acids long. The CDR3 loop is CRTEPGLAGQETQYF.

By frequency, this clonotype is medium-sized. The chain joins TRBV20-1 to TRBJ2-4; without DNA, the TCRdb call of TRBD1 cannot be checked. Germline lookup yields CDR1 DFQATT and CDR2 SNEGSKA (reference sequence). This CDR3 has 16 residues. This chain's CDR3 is CSALQGGLSISNIQYF.

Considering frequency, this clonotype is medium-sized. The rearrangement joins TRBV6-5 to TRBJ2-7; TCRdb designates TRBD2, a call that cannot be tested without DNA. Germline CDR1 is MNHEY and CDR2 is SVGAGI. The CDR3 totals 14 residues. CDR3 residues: CASSPGTPSYEQYF.

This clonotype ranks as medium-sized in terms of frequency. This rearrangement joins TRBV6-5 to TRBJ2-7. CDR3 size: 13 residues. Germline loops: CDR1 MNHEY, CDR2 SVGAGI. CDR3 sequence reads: CASRPGTHYEQYF.

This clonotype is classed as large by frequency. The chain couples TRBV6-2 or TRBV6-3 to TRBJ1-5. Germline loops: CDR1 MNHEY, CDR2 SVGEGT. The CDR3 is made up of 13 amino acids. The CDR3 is CASSYRINQPQHF.

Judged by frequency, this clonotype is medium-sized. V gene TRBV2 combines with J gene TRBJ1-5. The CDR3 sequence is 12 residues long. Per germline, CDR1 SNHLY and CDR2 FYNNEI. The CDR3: CASSQGGQPQHF.

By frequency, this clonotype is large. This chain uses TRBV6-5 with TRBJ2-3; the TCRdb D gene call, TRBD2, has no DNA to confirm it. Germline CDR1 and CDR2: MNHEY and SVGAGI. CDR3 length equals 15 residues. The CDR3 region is CASSSLAGHTDTQYF.

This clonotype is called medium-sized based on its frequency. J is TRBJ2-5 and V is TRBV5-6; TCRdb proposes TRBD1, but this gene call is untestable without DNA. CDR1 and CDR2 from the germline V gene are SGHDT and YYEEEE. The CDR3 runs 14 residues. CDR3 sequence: CASSRDEGFETQYF.

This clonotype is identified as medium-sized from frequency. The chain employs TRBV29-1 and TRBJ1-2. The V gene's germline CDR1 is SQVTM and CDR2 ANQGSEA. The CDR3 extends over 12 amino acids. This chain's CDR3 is CSVESLDYGYTF. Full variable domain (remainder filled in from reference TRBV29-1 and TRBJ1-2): SAVISQKPSRDICQRGTSLTIQCQVDSQVTMMFWYRQQPGQSLTLIATANQGSEATYESGFVIDKFPISRPNLTFSTLTVSNMSPEDSSIYLCSVESLDYGYTFGSGTRLTVV.

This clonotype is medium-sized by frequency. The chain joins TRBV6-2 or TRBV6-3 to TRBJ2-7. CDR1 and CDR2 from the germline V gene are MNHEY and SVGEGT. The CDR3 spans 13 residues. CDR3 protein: CASSYGVDYEQYF.

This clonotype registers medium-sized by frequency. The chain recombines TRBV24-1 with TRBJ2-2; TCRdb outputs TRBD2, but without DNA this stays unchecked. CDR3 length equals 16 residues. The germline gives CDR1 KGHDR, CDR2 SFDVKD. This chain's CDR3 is CATSENRGLVLGELFF.

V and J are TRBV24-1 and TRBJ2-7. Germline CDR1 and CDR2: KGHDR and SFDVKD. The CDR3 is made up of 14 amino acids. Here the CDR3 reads CATSDEIRPYEQYF.

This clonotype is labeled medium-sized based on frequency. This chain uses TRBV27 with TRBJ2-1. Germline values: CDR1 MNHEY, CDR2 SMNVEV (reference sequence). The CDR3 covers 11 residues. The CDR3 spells CASSYSDEQFF.

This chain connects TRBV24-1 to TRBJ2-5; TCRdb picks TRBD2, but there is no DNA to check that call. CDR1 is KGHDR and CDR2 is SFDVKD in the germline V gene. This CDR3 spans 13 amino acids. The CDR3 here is CATSDTRVRTQYF.

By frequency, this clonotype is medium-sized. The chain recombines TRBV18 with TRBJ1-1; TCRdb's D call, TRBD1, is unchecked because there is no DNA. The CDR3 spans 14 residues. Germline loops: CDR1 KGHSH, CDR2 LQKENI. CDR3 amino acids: CASSPDSLNTEAFF. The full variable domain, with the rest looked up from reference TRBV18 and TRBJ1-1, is NAGVMQNPRHLVRRRGQEARLRCSPMKGHSHVYWYRQLPEEGLKFMVYLQKENIIDESGMPKERFSAEFPKEGPSILRIQQVVRGDSAAYFCASSPDSLNTEAFFGQGTRLTVV.

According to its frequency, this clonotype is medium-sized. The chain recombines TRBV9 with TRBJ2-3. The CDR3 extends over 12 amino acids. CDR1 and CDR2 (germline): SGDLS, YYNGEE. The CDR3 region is CASSVGLDTQYF. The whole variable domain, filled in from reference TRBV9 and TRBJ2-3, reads DSGVTQTPKHLITATGQRVTLRCSPRSGDLSVYWYQQSLDQGLQFLIQYYNGEERAKGNILERFSAQQFPDLHSELNLSSLELGDSALYFCASSVGLDTQYFGPGTRLTVL.

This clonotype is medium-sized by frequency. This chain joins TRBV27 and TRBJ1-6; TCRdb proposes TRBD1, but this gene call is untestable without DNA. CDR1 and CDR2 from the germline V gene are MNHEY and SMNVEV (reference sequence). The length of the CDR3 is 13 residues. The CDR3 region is CASSGNRDSPLHF.

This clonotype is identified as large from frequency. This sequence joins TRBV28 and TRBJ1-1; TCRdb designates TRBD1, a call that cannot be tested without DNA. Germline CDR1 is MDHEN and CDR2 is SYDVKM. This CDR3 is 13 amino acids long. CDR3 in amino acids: CASSLLGRPEAFF. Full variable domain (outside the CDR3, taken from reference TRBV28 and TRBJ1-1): DVKVTQSSRYLVKRTGEKVFLECVQDMDHENMFWYRQDPGLGLRLIYFSYDVKMKEKGDIPEGYSVSREKKERFSLILESASTNQTSMYLCASSLLGRPEAFFGQGTRLTVV.

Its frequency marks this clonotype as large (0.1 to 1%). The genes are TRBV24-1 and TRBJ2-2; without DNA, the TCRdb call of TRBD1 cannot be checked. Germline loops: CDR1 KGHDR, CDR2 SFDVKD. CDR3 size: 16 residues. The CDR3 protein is CATSASWTAITGELFF.

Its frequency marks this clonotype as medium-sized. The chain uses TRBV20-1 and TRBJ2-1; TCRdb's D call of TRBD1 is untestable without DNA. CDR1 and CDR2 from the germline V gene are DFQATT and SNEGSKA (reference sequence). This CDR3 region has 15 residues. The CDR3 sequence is CSAPPTGQGVNEQFF.

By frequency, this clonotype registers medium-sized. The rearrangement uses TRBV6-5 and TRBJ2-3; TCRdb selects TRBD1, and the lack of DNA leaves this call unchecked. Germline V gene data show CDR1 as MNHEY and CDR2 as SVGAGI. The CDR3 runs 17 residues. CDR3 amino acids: CASSTPHPAGDTDTQYF.

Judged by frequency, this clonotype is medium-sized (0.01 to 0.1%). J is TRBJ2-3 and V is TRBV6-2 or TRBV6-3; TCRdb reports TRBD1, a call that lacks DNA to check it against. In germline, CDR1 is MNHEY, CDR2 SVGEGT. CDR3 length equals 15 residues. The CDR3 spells CASFPGTGEVDTQYF.

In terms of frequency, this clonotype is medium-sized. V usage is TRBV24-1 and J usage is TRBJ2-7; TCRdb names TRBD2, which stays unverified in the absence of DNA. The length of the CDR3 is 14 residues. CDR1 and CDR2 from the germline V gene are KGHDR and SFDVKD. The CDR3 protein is CATESSGRSPKQYF.

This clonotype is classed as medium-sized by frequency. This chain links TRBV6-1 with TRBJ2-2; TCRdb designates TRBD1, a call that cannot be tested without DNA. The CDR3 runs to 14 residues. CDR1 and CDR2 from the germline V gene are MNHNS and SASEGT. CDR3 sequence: CASRDRENTGELFF.

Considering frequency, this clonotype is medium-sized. The CDR3 spells CASSMGDGPNEQFF. The chain is built from TRBV19 and TRBJ2-1; TCRdb proposes TRBD2, but this gene call is untestable without DNA. The germline gives CDR1 LNHDA, CDR2 SQIVND (reference sequence). The CDR3 runs 14 residues.

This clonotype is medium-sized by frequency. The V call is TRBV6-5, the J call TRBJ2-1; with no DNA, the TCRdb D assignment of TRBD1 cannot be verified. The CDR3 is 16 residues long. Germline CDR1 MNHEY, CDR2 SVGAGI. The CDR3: CASSSRTGGNNNEQFF.

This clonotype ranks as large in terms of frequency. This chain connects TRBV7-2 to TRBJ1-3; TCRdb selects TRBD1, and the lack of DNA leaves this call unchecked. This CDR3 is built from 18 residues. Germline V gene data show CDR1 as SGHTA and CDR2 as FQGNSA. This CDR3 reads CASSFDPIGTGIGNTIYF.